Presented here are 15 T cell receptor beta chains from one specimen sequenced in a study of OX40 agonist ivuxolimab in advanced cancers. Measured with immunoSEQ multiplex PCR; TCRdb has only the in-frame clones, and not every one. This table holds tens of thousands of clones, over 65% found once. The sample consisted of CD4+ or CD8+ T cells sorted from blood, taken in a trial of the OX40 agonist ivuxolimab. The receptors were sampled from an adult with an advanced solid tumor such as melanoma, head and neck, liver or kidney cancer.

This clone was counted once. The chain employs TRBV11-3 and TRBJ2-3; D ambiguous. The germline V and J ends were trimmed by 1 base and 4 bases, with 15 bases remaining between them. The CDR3 is made up of 16 amino acids. CDR1 and CDR2 (germline): SGHNT, YENEEA. CDR3 nucleotides: TGTGCCAGCAGCTTAGCACCAAGTGGTCCGGCAGATACGCAGTATTTT. It yields the protein CASSLAPSGPADTQYF.

The chain is built from TRBV28 and TRBJ1-2, with 9 bases lining up with TRBD1. The CDR3 totals 11 residues. Germline V gene data show CDR1 as MDHEN and CDR2 as SYDVKM. Trimming at V came to 4 bases and at J to 10 bases, leaving 1 base not matched to a gene. The CDR3 coding sequence is TGTGCCAGCAGTTGGGACAGGGACTACACCTTC. Its translation is CASSWDRDYTF.

This clone occurred once. This chain joins TRBV7-9 and TRBJ2-1, with 8 bases lining up with TRBD1. The CDR3 has 14 residues. CDR1 and CDR2 (germline): SEHNR, FQNEAQ (reference sequence). Unmatched junction bases numbered 4, after V lost 5 bases and J lost 4 bases. The CDR3 is CASSPRQGYNEQFF. CDR3 bases: TGTGCCAGCAGCCCCCGACAGGGGTACAATGAGCAGTTCTTC.

A remark on this clone: At one of its ends the junction is not consistent with the germline gene, which may arise from a read error. The V and J genes are TRBV9 and TRBJ2-5; D remains unclear. This CDR3 has 14 amino acids. In germline, CDR1 is SGDLS, CDR2 YYNGEE. The CDR3 sequence is CAGSPFDRVETQYF. In DNA, the CDR3 is TGTGCCGGCAGCCCCTTCGACCGGGTGGAGACCCAGTACTTC.

This rearrangement joins TRBV6-5 to TRBJ1-3; D gene uncertain. The CDR3 totals 14 residues. Trimming removed 3 bases from V and 3 bases from J, with 9 bases in between. From germline, CDR1 is MNHEY and CDR2 SVGAGI. The chain's CDR3 is CASSYYPGGNTIYF. CDR3 in DNA: TGTGCCAGCAGTTATTACCCAGGTGGAAACACCATATATTTT.

This clone was detected only a few times. The chain recombines TRBV15 with TRBJ2-1; TRBD2 matches at 8 bases. The germline CDR1 and CDR2 sequences are LNHNV and YYDKDF (reference sequence). This CDR3 has 18 residues. After removal of 3 bases from V and 6 bases from J, the junction contained 16 bases not matched to a gene. The chain's CDR3 is CATSSLPGLGGTPNEQFF. The CDR3 DNA reads TGTGCCACCAGCAGTTTACCGGGACTAGGAGGGACCCCCAATGAGCAGTTCTTC.

The chain is built from TRBV7-3 and TRBJ2-1, with a possible D match to TRBD1 (6 bases). Trimming stripped 5 bases from V and 3 bases from J, with 14 bases between. The CDR3 has 15 amino acids. Germline CDR1 and CDR2: SGHTA and FQGTGA. The CDR3 is CASSPQGLGYNEQFF. In nucleotides, the CDR3 is TGTGCCAGCAGCCCCCAGGGGCTGGGCTACAATGAGCAGTTCTTC.

The chain employs TRBV20-1 and TRBJ1-2; a possible D gene is TRBD1 (5 bases). The CDR3 has 11 residues. From germline, CDR1 is DFQATT and CDR2 SNEGSKA (reference sequence). The CDR3 protein is CISHGAYGYTF. In nucleotides, the CDR3 is TGCATTTCCCACGGGGCTTATGGCTACACCTTC.

The chain links TRBV7-9 to TRBJ1-1; D might be TRBD1 (6 bases). The CDR3 spans 13 residues. V was trimmed by 10 bases and J by 3 bases, leaving 15 bases between them. CDR1 and CDR2 from the germline V gene are SEHNR and FQNEAQ (reference sequence). The CDR3 spells CANSGVRDTEAFF. The CDR3 coding sequence is TGTGCCAACTCAGGGGTGAGGGACACTGAAGCTTTCTTT.

This clone was seen once. The chain couples TRBV6-1 to TRBJ2-1; D gene unclear. V was trimmed by 2 bases and J by 6 bases, leaving 17 bases between them. Germline V CDR1 and CDR2: MNHNS, SASEGT. The length of the CDR3 is 16 residues. The CDR3 DNA sequence: TGTGCCAGCAGTGAATGGGTAGGACGCCAGACCAATGAGCAGTTCTTC. It specifies CASSEWVGRQTNEQFF.

A single count supports this clone. The V call is TRBV5-1, the J call TRBJ2-7; possible D gene TRBD1, 6 bases. Germline V gene data show CDR1 as SGHRS and CDR2 as YFSETQ. Trimming shortened V by 4 bases and J by 2 bases, and 16 bases separated the two germline ends. The CDR3 contains 15 residues. The CDR3 DNA reads TGCGCCAGCAGCATATCCCAGACAGGCACCTACGAGCAGTACTTC. Its translation is CASSISQTGTYEQYF.

The J gene is TRBJ2-1, the V gene TRBV28, with D possibly being TRBD1 (5 bases). The CDR3 consists of 14 residues. V lost 8 bases, J lost 8 bases, and 19 bases lay in between. CDR1 and CDR2 from the germline V gene are MDHEN and SYDVKM. CDR3 sequence reads: CASGKGTGSDEQFF. In DNA, the CDR3 is TGTGCCAGCGGTAAAGGTACAGGATCTGATGAGCAGTTCTTC.

As concerns this clone: This sample includes further DNA sequences coding for the same CDR3. The chain employs TRBV7-6 and TRBJ2-3; TRBD2 aligns across 9 bases. The CDR3 sequence is 16 residues long. V shed 4 bases, J shed 5 bases, and the junction held 10 bases outside the gene matches. The germline gives CDR1 SGHVS, CDR2 FNYEAQ. As DNA, the CDR3 is TGTGCCAGCAGCTCGGGGGGCGGGGGGGCAGGAGATACGCAGTATTTT. Residues: CASSSGGGGAGDTQYF.

This clone was counted between two and nine times. At the DNA level, this CDR3 is encoded by other sequences in the same sample as well. This chain uses TRBV2 with TRBJ2-7; D is uncertain. The V gene lost 6 bases and the J gene lost 2 bases, with 11 bases spanning the gap. CDR3 length: 13 amino acids. Germline V gives CDR1 SNHLY, CDR2 FYNNEI. The CDR3 sequence is CASRPPEPYEQYF. Here the CDR3 DNA reads TGTGCCAGCAGACCCCCGGAGCCCTACGAGCAGTACTTC.

The chain joins TRBV28 to TRBJ2-1; no firm D call. V was pared by 3 bases and J by 6 bases, with 6 bases between. CDR1 and CDR2 from the germline V gene are MDHEN and SYDVKM. CDR3 size: 12 residues. CDR3 nucleotide sequence: TGTGCCAGCAGTTTCCTGAGCAATGAGCAGTTCTTC. Its protein is CASSFLSNEQFF.